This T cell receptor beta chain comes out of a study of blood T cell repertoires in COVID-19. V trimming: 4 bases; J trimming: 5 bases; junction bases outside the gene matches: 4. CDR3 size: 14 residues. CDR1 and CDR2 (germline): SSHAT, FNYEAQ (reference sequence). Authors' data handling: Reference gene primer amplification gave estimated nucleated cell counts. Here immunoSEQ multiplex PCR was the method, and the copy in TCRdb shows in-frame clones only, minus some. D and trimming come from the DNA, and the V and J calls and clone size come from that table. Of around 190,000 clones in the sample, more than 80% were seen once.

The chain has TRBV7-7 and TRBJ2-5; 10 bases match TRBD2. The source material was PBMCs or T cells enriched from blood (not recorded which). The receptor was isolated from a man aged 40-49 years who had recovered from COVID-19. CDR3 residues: CASSSGLADETQYF. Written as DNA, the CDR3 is TGTGCCAGCAGCTCTGGACTAGCGGACGAGACCCAGTACTTC.